The 31 T cell receptor beta chains listed next were all sequenced from one sample in a study of blood T cell repertoires in COVID-19. Sequencing was performed with immunoSEQ multiplex PCR; in TCRdb, only in-frame clones are kept and a portion is missing. This repertoire shows roughly 80,000 clones, approximately 88% found once; its top ten account for 4.9%. Sequencing input: peripheral blood. These receptors came from a woman older than 75 with active or convalescent COVID-19.

This clone was seen once. The chain couples TRBV6-2 or TRBV6-3 to TRBJ1-1; D remains unclear. Germline V gene lookup returns CDR1 MNHEY and CDR2 SVGEGT. Trimming left V 4 bases short and J 4 bases short, with 13 bases between. CDR3 length equals 14 residues. CDR3 sequence: CASSSPHRVTEAFF. Written as DNA, the CDR3 is TGTGCCAGCAGTTCCCCCCACCGGGTCACTGAAGCTTTCTTT.

The chain recombines TRBV30 with TRBJ2-3, with 10 bases that match TRBD2. The CDR3 contains 16 residues. Germline CDR1 GTSNPN, CDR2 SVGIG (reference sequence). J gave up 0 bases and V 4 bases, and 7 bases lay outside the gene matches. CDR3 coding DNA: TGTGCCTGGACCCGTTGGACTAGCGGTAGCACAGATACGCAGTATTTT. Amino acids: CAWTRWTSGSTDTQYF.

The rearrangement joins TRBV5-6 to TRBJ2-2; perhaps TRBD2 as D (5 bases). V lost 0 bases and J lost 6, with 6 bases in between. Germline CDR1 reads SGHDT; CDR2 reads YYEEEE. The CDR3 consists of 13 residues. The CDR3 loop reads CASSLGGPGELFF. The CDR3 DNA follows: TGTGCCAGCAGCTTGGGAGGGCCCGGGGAGCTGTTTTTT.

The chain joins TRBV3-1 (or the pseudogene TRBV3-2) to TRBJ1-6; TRBD1 matches at 8 bases. Losses at the gene ends were 1 base for V and 13 bases for J; bases not matched to a gene: 6. The V gene's germline CDR1 is LGHDT and CDR2 YNNKEL (reference sequence). The CDR3 runs to 14 residues. This CDR3 reads CASSQVQGVGPLHF. As DNA, the CDR3 is TGTGCCAGCAGCCAAGTACAGGGGGTAGGGCCCCTCCACTTT.

This chain connects TRBV7-6 to TRBJ1-3, with TRBD1 matching 7 bases. The germline gives CDR1 SGHVS, CDR2 FNYEAQ. This CDR3 spans 18 amino acids. Trimming removed 5 bases from V and 0 bases from J; junction bases left unmatched: 13. DNA for the CDR3: TGTGCCAGCAGCAACCCGGGACAGATAAAGAGCTCTGGAAACACCATATATTTT. Residues: CASSNPGQIKSSGNTIYF.

The chain employs TRBV7-2 and TRBJ2-7, with TRBD1 matching 10 bases. J gave up 6 bases and V 5 bases, and 10 bases lay outside the gene matches. This CDR3 has 15 amino acids. Germline V gene data show CDR1 as SGHTA and CDR2 as FQGNSA. CDR3 bases: TGTGCCAGCAGCCCGCCCTGGGGGGACAGGGGCGAGCAGTACTTC. It encodes CASSPPWGDRGEQYF.

The chain recombines TRBV4-2 with TRBJ2-3; TRBD2 agrees at 7 bases. The CDR3 contains 16 residues. V trimming: 0 bases; J trimming: 2 bases; junction bases outside the gene matches: 5. Germline assignment: CDR1 LGHNA and CDR2 YNFKEQ. The CDR3 bases are TGTGCCAGCAGCCAAGATCACGGGGGGTCCACAGATACGCAGTATTTT. Encoded protein: CASSQDHGGSTDTQYF.

This chain connects TRBV28 to TRBJ1-6, with D possibly TRBD1 on 5 matching bases. The CDR3 contains 15 residues. The germline gives CDR1 MDHEN, CDR2 SYDVKM. V was clipped by 3 bases and J by 7 bases, with 13 bases between them. The CDR3 bases are TGTGCCAGCAGTTTTAGTCCAGGGTTGAATTCACCCCTCCACTTT. Residues: CASSFSPGLNSPLHF. The full variable domain, completed using reference TRBV28 and TRBJ1-6, is DVKVTQSSRYLVKRTGEKVFLECVQDMDHENMFWYRQDPGLGLRLIYFSYDVKMKEKGDIPEGYSVSREKKERFSLILESASTNQTSMYLCASSFSPGLNSPLHFGNGTRLTVT.

This chain joins TRBV4-3 and TRBJ2-7; 9 bases match TRBD1. Trimming cost V 4 bases and J 2 bases; bases outside gene matches: 9. The CDR3 sequence is 16 residues long. CDR1 and CDR2 from the germline V gene are LGHNA and YSLEER. CDR3 nucleotides: TGCGCCAGCAGCCGAAGGACAGGGGATGGGCCCTACGAGCAGTACTTC. Its translation is CASSRRTGDGPYEQYF.

The chain carries TRBV19 and TRBJ2-1; the D gene is possibly TRBD2 (5 bases). Germline CDR1 reads LNHDA; CDR2 reads SQIVND (reference sequence). The CDR3 contains 15 residues. V dropped 7 bases and J dropped 0 bases, with 13 bases sitting between them. CDR3 in DNA: TGTGCCAGTAAAAAGCGGACCGACTCCTACAATGAGCAGTTCTTC. Its translation: CASKKRTDSYNEQFF.

This clone turned up a few times. This chain links TRBV6-1 with TRBJ1-1; tentative D call: TRBD1 (5 bases). This CDR3 region has 13 residues. V was shortened by 2 bases and J by 4 bases, with 8 bases between the two germline ends. Looked up from germline, CDR1 is MNHNS and CDR2 is SASEGT. DNA for the CDR3: TGTGCCAGCAGTGAACAGGGATTCACTGAAGCTTTCTTT. Translating gives CASSEQGFTEAFF.

The J gene is TRBJ2-1, the V gene TRBV28; TRBD1 aligns across 12 bases. Trimming removed 2 bases from V and 10 bases from J; junction bases left unmatched: 6. Germline V gives CDR1 MDHEN, CDR2 SYDVKM. CDR3 length equals 15 residues. This chain's CDR3 is CASSLPGQGAREQFF. As DNA, the CDR3 is TGTGCCAGCAGTTTACCGGGACAGGGGGCGCGCGAGCAGTTCTTC.

This clone was counted a single time. The CDR3 is CSFRQGAGNQPQHF. The CDR3 DNA reads as TGCAGCTTCCGACAGGGGGCCGGCAATCAGCCCCAGCATTTT. The chain combines TRBV29-1 with TRBJ1-5; 10 positions match TRBD1. Germline values: CDR1 SQVTM, CDR2 ANQGSEA. The CDR3 is 14 residues long. V shed 8 bases and J 2 bases; nucleotides not matched to a gene: 6.

The CDR3 loop is CASSRGTATATNEKLFF. Written as DNA, the CDR3 is TGTGCCAGCAGTCGTGGGACAGCCACTGCAACTAATGAAAAACTGTTTTTT. The chain employs TRBV2 and TRBJ1-4; 7 bases align to TRBD1. Trimming took 5 bases from V and 0 from J; bases not matched to a gene: 9. The germline gives CDR1 SNHLY, CDR2 FYNNEI. CDR3 length equals 17 residues. The full variable domain, in which reference TRBV2 and TRBJ1-4 provide the parts outside the CDR3, is EPEVTQTPSHQVTQMGQEVILRCVPISNHLYFYWYRQILGQKVEFLVSFYNNEISEKSEIFDDQFSVERPDGSNFTLKIRSTKLEDSAMYFCASSRGTATATNEKLFFGSGTQLSVL.

J is TRBJ2-2 and V is TRBV25-1; a possible D gene is TRBD1 (5 bases). The CDR3 loop spans 14 amino acids. Trimming took off 1 base at V and 5 bases at J, with 8 bases between the two ends. Germline CDR1 reads MGHDK; CDR2 reads SYGVNS. CDR3: CASSEWGQTGELFF. The CDR3, as DNA: TGTGCCAGCAGTGAATGGGGCCAGACCGGGGAGCTGTTTTTT. Full variable domain (missing parts from reference TRBV25-1 and TRBJ2-2): EADIYQTPRYLVIGTGKKITLECSQTMGHDKMYWYQQDPGMELHLIHYSYGVNSTEKGDLSSESTVSRIRTEHFPLTLESARPSHTSQYLCASSEWGQTGELFFGEGSRLTVL.

The chain carries TRBV7-2 and TRBJ2-2; 10 bases map to TRBD2. This CDR3 contains 16 residues. The ends lost 5 bases at V and 7 bases at J; junction bases unmatched: 10. Germline loops: CDR1 SGHTA, CDR2 FQGNSA. The CDR3 DNA reads as TGTGCCAGCAGCCTCCAAGCGGGGGGGCTCAGCGGGGAGCTGTTTTTT. Amino acids: CASSLQAGGLSGELFF.

The V and J genes are TRBV28 and TRBJ1-2; TRBD1 might be the D (5 bases). Trimming left V 5 bases short and J 4 bases short, with 20 bases between. There are 16 residues in the CDR3. Germline CDR1 and CDR2: MDHEN and SYDVKM. The CDR3, as DNA: TGTGCCAGCAGTCACGAAGGGGTCATAAACCCCTATGGCTACACCTTC. This translates into CASSHEGVINPYGYTF.

This clone has only one observation. The DNA for the CDR3 is TGTGCCAGCTCATGGGGCGGAAATCAAGAGACCCAGTACTTC. Protein product: CASSWGGNQETQYF. The chain joins TRBV28 to TRBJ2-5; tentative D call: TRBD1 (5 bases). Trimming took off 8 bases at V and 2 bases at J, with 15 bases between the two ends. The CDR3 is 14 residues long. Germline V lookup: CDR1 MDHEN, CDR2 SYDVKM.

The chain joins TRBV5-6 to TRBJ2-2; 8 bases fit TRBD2. The CDR3 contains 16 residues. CDR1 and CDR2 from the germline V gene are SGHDT and YYEEEE. Losses at the gene ends were 4 bases for V and 3 bases for J; bases not matched to a gene: 8. The CDR3 bases are TGTGCCAGCAGCGCCGACAGCGGGGGAGACACCGGGGAGCTGTTTTTT. Its translation: CASSADSGGDTGELFF.

This chain joins TRBV9 and TRBJ2-7, with 9 bases that match TRBD1. Losses at the gene ends were 2 bases for V and 5 bases for J; bases not matched to a gene: 5. This CDR3 contains 14 residues. Germline CDR1 SGDLS, CDR2 YYNGEE. The CDR3 reads CASSVTGTGNEQYF. The CDR3 DNA reads TGTGCCAGCAGCGTGACCGGGACAGGGAACGAGCAGTACTTC.

The rearrangement uses TRBV12-2 and TRBJ2-5; TRBD1, the D gene given by the table, was not confirmed from the DNA. TRBV12-2 is given as a pseudogene. This CDR3 comprises 14 residues. DNA of the CDR3: TGTGCAAGTCGCCCCCGGACAGGGCAGGAGACCCAGTACTTC. It specifies CASRPRTGQETQYF.

The V call is TRBV2, the J call TRBJ2-7; 8 bases are shared with TRBD1. There are 15 residues in the CDR3. CDR1 SNHLY and CDR2 FYNNEI come from the germline V gene. V was pared by 7 bases and J by 1 base, with 9 bases of the junction left unmatched. CDR3 DNA: TGTGCCAGCAACTCTCAGGGGGCCATTTCCTACGAGCAGTACTTC. Protein: CASNSQGAISYEQYF.

The chain is built from TRBV25-1 and TRBJ2-2; tentative D call: TRBD2 (5 bases). Trimming pared 6 bases from V and 1 base from J, leaving 9 bases between. Germline V gene lookup returns CDR1 MGHDK and CDR2 SYGVNS. CDR3 length: 14 residues. CDR3 sequence: CASRPGWNTGELFF. The CDR3 coding sequence is TGTGCCAGCAGGCCGGGGTGGAACACCGGGGAGCTGTTTTTT. The complete variable domain, with remaining parts taken from reference TRBV25-1 and TRBJ2-2, reads EADIYQTPRYLVIGTGKKITLECSQTMGHDKMYWYQQDPGMELHLIHYSYGVNSTEKGDLSSESTVSRIRTEHFPLTLESARPSHTSQYLCASRPGWNTGELFFGEGSRLTVL.

The chain combines TRBV19 with TRBJ2-1; 8 bases are a match to TRBD2. Germline V gene lookup returns CDR1 LNHDA and CDR2 SQIVND (reference sequence). Trimming at V came to 2 bases and at J to 2 bases, leaving 5 bases not matched to a gene. The CDR3 runs 16 residues. The CDR3: CASSINPGLAYNEQFF. The CDR3 DNA is TGTGCCAGTAGTATAAATCCGGGACTAGCCTACAATGAGCAGTTCTTC.

This clone was counted once. The CDR3 loop reads CASKYRANSPLHF. The CDR3 region has the DNA TGTGCCAGTAAATACAGGGCTAATTCACCCCTCCACTTT. The V and J genes are TRBV27 and TRBJ1-6; weak D call: TRBD1 (6 bases). The germline V and J ends were trimmed by 9 bases and 6 bases, with 12 bases remaining between them. The CDR3 is 13 amino acids. Germline CDR1 is MNHEY and CDR2 is SMNVEV (reference sequence).

The rearrangement links TRBV5-4 to TRBJ2-3; no definite D call. Germline V CDR1 and CDR2: SGHNT, YYREEE (reference sequence). The germline V and J ends were trimmed by 2 bases and 6 bases, with 13 bases remaining between them. CDR3 length equals 14 residues. The CDR3 coding sequence is TGTGCCAGCAGCTTCGAGTCCCTCGCGGATACGCAGTATTTT. This gives the protein CASSFESLADTQYF.

This chain uses TRBV7-9 with TRBJ2-3, with D perhaps matching TRBD2 (6 bases). The germline V and J ends were trimmed by 2 bases and 6 bases, with 6 bases remaining between them. The germline V gene encodes CDR1 SEHNR and CDR2 FQNEAQ (reference sequence). The CDR3 runs to 12 residues. The CDR3 loop reads CASSLTSDTQYF. In DNA form, the CDR3 reads TGTGCCAGCAGCTTAACTAGCGATACGCAGTATTTT.

The V gene is TRBV18, the J gene TRBJ2-1; 9 positions match TRBD2. V lost 1 base and J lost 4; bases outside the gene matches: 2. This CDR3 is 15 amino acids long. Germline CDR1 is KGHSH and CDR2 is LQKENI. The CDR3 nucleotides read TGTGCCAGCTCACCACTTAGCGGGAGATACAATGAGCAGTTCTTC. This translates into CASSPLSGRYNEQFF.

This clone showed up just once. This rearrangement joins TRBV10-3 to TRBJ2-7; 11 bases map to TRBD1. CDR1 is ENHRY and CDR2 is SYGVKD in the germline V gene. V lost 6 bases and J lost 4; bases outside the gene matches: 5. The CDR3 has 14 residues. CDR3 nucleotide sequence: TGTGCCATCAGCACCGGGACAGGGGGATACGAGCAGTACTTC. This codes for CAISTGTGGYEQYF.

As concerns this clone: Given a much more abundant clone one base away, this may be a read error. V and J are TRBV21-1 and TRBJ2-5; the listed D gene, TRBD2, was not tested against the DNA. TRBV21-1 is labeled a pseudogene. The length of the CDR3 is 17 residues. The DNA of the CDR3 is TGTGCCAACAGCACGAAGACCCTAGCGGACTATCAAGAGACCCAGTACTTC. Protein: CANSTKTLADYQETQYF.

This clone has just a few counts. The rearrangement joins TRBV2 to TRBJ2-2; D is possibly TRBD2 (6 bases). The germline V gene encodes CDR1 SNHLY and CDR2 FYNNEI. The CDR3 extends over 13 amino acids. Trimming shortened V by 10 bases and J by 1 base, and 10 bases separated the two germline ends. CDR3 sequence reads: CATGSGNTGELFF. The CDR3 bases are TGTGCCACCGGTAGCGGGAACACCGGGGAGCTGTTTTTT. Complete variable domain (other parts from reference TRBV2 and TRBJ2-2): EPEVTQTPSHQVTQMGQEVILRCVPISNHLYFYWYRQILGQKVEFLVSFYNNEISEKSEIFDDQFSVERPDGSNFTLKIRSTKLEDSAMYFCATGSGNTGELFFGEGSRLTVL.